This TCR beta chain was recorded in a study of Ad26.COV2.S vaccination and SARS-CoV-2 variants. General study results and limits: Non-spike TCR breadth showed similarity between vaccine and placebo recipients. Substantial breadth was reportedly displayed by spike-specific CD8+ and CD4+ T cell responses after vaccination. The TCR-based breadth and depth measures might underestimate overall T cell responses.

Turning to this clone: Antigen: not known.

Germline CDR1 reads LGHDT; CDR2 reads YNNKEL (reference sequence). The CDR3 has 15 amino acids. Trimming pared 8 bases from V and 4 bases from J, leaving 17 bases between. Some clones are missing from TCRdb's copy, which holds only in-frame ones; the method was immunoSEQ multiplex PCR. The sample has 350,000 to 450,000 clones; about 92% are singletons. Sequencing was performed on peripheral blood, taken after recovery from COVID-19. This receptor was obtained from a human donor who had recovered from COVID-19. The J gene is TRBJ2-2, the V gene TRBV3-1 (or the pseudogene TRBV3-2); TRBD2 might be the D (5 bases). CDR3: CASSTGGYGTGELFF. CDR3 sequence (DNA): TGTGCCAGCTCCACTGGAGGATACGGCACCGGGGAGCTGTTTTTT.